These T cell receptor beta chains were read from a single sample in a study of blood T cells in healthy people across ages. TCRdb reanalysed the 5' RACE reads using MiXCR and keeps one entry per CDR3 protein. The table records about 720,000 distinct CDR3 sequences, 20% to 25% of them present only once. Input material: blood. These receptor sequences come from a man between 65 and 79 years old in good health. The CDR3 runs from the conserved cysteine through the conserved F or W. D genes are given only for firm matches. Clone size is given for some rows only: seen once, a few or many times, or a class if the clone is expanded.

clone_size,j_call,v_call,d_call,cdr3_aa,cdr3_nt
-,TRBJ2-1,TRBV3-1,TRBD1,CASSERHRGLNEQFF,TGTGCCAGCAGCGAGAGACACAGGGGGCTGAATGAGCAGTTCTTC
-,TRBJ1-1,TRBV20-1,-,CSAIVLGNGNTEAFF,TGCAGTGCTATAGTTCTTGGGAATGGGAACACTGAAGCTTTCTTT
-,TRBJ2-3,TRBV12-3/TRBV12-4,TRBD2,CAGATSGSTDTQYF,TGTGCCGGCGCGACTAGCGGGAGCACAGATACGCAGTATTTT
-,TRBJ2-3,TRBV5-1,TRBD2,CASSPDPTSGRRADTQYF,TGCGCCAGCAGCCCCGACCCGACTAGCGGGAGGAGGGCAGATACGCAGTATTTT
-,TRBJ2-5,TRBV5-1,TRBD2,CASSVKTSGGTQYF,TGCGCCAGCAGCGTAAAGACTAGCGGTGGGACCCAGTACTTC
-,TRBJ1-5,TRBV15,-,CATSRDPQVNQPQHF,TGTGCCACCAGCAGAGATCCACAGGTCAATCAGCCCCAGCATTTT
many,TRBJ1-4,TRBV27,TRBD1,CASSSWTGDEKLFF,TGTGCCAGCAGTTCTTGGACAGGGGATGAAAAACTGTTTTTT
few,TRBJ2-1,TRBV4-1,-,CASGEGVYNEQFF,TGCGCCAGCGGCGAGGGAGTTTACAATGAGCAGTTCTTC
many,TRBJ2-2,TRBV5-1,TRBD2,CASSLATSGRTGELFF,TGTGCCAGCAGCTTAGCTACTAGCGGGAGGACCGGGGAGCTGTTTTTT
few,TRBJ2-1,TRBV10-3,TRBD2,CAIRNEGLANYNEQFF,TGTGCCATCAGGAACGAGGGACTAGCTAACTACAATGAGCAGTTCTTC
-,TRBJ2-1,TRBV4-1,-,CASSQDEDRYNEQFF,TGCGCCAGCAGCCAGGATGAGGACAGATACAATGAGCAGTTCTTC
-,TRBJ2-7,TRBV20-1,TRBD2,CSARRLAGAAEQYF,TGCAGTGCTAGAAGGCTAGCGGGCGCCGCCGAGCAGTACTTC
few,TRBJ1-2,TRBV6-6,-,CASSYESYGYTF,TGTGCCAGCAGTTACGAGAGCTATGGCTACACCTTC
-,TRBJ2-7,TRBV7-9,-,CASSLGSGAVYEQYF,TGTGCCAGCAGCTTAGGCTCGGGGGCAGTCTACGAGCAGTACTTC
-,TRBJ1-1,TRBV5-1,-,CASSLLLDTEAFF,TGCGCCAGCAGCTTGTTGTTGGACACTGAAGCTTTCTTT
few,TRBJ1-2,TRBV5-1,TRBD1,CASSSPDRAKYGYTF,TGCGCCAGCAGCTCCCCGGACAGGGCCAAATATGGCTACACCTTC
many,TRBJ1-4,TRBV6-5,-,CASSYNPTNEKLFF,TGTGCCAGCAGTTACAATCCAACTAATGAAAAACTGTTTTTT
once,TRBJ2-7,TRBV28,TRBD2,CASSLGSGNEQYF,TGTGCCAGCAGTTTGGGGAGCGGGAACGAGCAGTACTTC
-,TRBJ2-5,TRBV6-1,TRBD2,CASTTVASGEGQETQYF,TGTGCCAGCACTACAGTCGCTAGCGGAGAGGGCCAAGAGACCCAGTACTTC
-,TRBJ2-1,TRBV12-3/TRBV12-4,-,CASSFLGTNEQFF,TGTGCCAGCAGTTTTCTAGGGACCAATGAGCAGTTCTTC
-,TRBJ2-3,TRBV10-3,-,CAISDSAVDTQYF,TGTGCCATCAGTGATAGTGCTGTAGATACGCAGTATTTT
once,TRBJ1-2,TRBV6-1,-,CASSPQKGNGLYGYTF,TGTGCCAGCAGTCCCCAGAAGGGGAATGGGCTCTATGGCTACACCTTC
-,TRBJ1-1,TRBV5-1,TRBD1,CASRSRDRVPEAFF,TGCGCCAGCAGGTCCCGGGACAGGGTTCCTGAAGCTTTCTTT
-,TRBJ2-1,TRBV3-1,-,CASSQHSDNGQFF,TGTGCCAGCAGCCAACACAGTGACAATGGGCAGTTCTTC
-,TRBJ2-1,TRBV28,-,CASSFHLERDNEQFF,TGTGCCAGCAGTTTCCATTTAGAGAGAGACAATGAGCAGTTCTTC
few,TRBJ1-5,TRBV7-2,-,CASSWDIGQPQHF,TGTGCCAGCAGTTGGGACATCGGGCAGCCCCAGCATTTT
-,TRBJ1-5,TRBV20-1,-,CSARRAGQPQHF,TGCAGTGCTAGGAGAGCGGGTCAGCCCCAGCATTTT
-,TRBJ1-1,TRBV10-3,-,CAISEPGHLNTEAFF,TGTGCCATCAGTGAGCCCGGACACTTGAACACTGAAGCTTTCTTT
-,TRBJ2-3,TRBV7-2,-,CASSLGPTGLTGTQYF,TGTGCCAGCAGCTTAGGGCCTACAGGGCTCACAGGTACGCAGTATTTT
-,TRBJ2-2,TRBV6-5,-,CASSYPRGAKNTGELFF,TGTGCCAGCAGTTATCCACGGGGGGCCAAGAACACCGGGGAGCTGTTTTTT
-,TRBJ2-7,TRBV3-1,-,CASSQDLGDYSYEQYF,TGTGCCAGCAGCCAAGATCTAGGCGACTACTCCTACGAGCAGTACTTC
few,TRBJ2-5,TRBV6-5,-,CASSYSNGGETQHF,TGTGCCAGCAGTTACTCGAATGGCGGAGAGACCCAGCACTTC
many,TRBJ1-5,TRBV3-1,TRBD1,CASSQGQGRQPQHF,TGTGCCAGCAGCCAGGGACAGGGGAGGCAGCCCCAGCATTTT
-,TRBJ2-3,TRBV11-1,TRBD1,CASREWTGLTDTQYF,TGTGCCAGCCGCGAATGGACAGGCCTCACGGATACGCAGTATTTT
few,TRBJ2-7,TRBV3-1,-,CASSQDLSEQYF,TGTGCCAGCAGCCAAGATCTTTCCGAGCAGTACTTC
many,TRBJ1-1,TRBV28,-,CASRDRLNTEAFF,TGTGCCAGCAGAGACAGGCTGAACACTGAAGCTTTCTTT
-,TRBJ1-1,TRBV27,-,CASSLRGWNTEAFF,TGTGCCAGCAGTTTAAGGGGGTGGAACACTGAAGCTTTCTTT
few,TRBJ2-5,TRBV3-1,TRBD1,CASSSPIGQGGETQYF,TGTGCCAGCAGCTCCCCTATAGGACAGGGAGGAGAGACCCAGTACTTC
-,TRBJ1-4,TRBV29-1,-,CSATHSTNEKLFF,TGCAGCGCGACTCACTCAACTAATGAAAAACTGTTTTTT
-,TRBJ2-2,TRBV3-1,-,CASSRADIINTGELFF,TGTGCCAGCAGCCGTGCAGACATAATCAACACCGGGGAGCTGTTTTTT
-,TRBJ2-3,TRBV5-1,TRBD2,CASSLGGLAGVADTQYF,TGCGCCAGCAGCTTGGGCGGACTAGCGGGAGTTGCAGATACGCAGTATTTT
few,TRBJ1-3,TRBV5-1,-,CASSLPGSADTIYF,TGCGCCAGCAGCTTGCCAGGGTCGGCGGACACCATATATTTT
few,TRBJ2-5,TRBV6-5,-,CASTVFGEKETQYF,TGTGCCAGCACCGTCTTTGGGGAGAAAGAGACCCAGTACTTC
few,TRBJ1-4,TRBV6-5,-,CASSYGGSPGEKLFF,TGTGCCAGCAGTTACGGTGGGAGCCCTGGGGAAAAACTGTTTTTT
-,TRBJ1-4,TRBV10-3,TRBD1,CAISESPTGTYIATNEKLFF,TGTGCCATCAGTGAGTCCCCGACAGGGACGTATATTGCAACTAATGAAAAACTGTTTTTT
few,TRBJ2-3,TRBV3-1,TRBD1,CASSRDRGYEDTQYF,TGTGCCAGCAGCCGGGACAGGGGTTACGAGGATACGCAGTATTTT
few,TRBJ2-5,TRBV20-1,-,CSASGAVGETQYF,TGCAGTGCTAGCGGAGCTGTGGGAGAGACCCAGTACTTC
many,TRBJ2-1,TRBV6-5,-,CASSSAGRGSNEQFF,TGTGCCAGCAGTTCGGCGGGACGTGGGAGCAATGAGCAGTTCTTC
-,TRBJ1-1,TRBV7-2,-,CASSSPSVRVTEAFF,TGTGCCAGCAGCTCGCCCTCGGTTCGGGTCACTGAAGCTTTCTTT
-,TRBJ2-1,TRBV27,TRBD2,CASRPQTSGAADEQFF,TGTGCCAGCAGGCCCCAGACTAGCGGGGCTGCCGATGAGCAGTTCTTC
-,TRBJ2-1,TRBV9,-,CASSTRQARSGEQFF,TGTGCCAGCAGCACCAGACAGGCGAGGAGCGGGGAGCAGTTCTTC
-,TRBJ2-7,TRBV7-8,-,CASSTLTGYEQYF,TGTGCCAGCAGCACCCTAACAGGCTACGAGCAGTACTTC
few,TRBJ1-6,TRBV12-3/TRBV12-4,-,CASSPREGNSPLHF,TGTGCCAGCAGCCCCAGGGAGGGGAATTCACCCCTCCACTTT
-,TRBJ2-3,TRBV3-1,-,CASSQEKSGLLTDTQYF,TGTGCCAGCAGCCAAGAGAAGTCGGGGCTCCTTACAGATACGCAGTATTTT
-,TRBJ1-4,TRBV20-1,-,CSARDPGGVNEKLFF,TGCAGTGCTAGAGATCCGGGGGGAGTTAATGAAAAACTGTTTTTT
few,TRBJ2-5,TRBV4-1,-,CASSQTGAAQETQYF,TGCGCCAGCAGCCAGACTGGGGCAGCCCAAGAGACCCAGTACTTC
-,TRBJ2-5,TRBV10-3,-,CAISDHKEVGTQYF,TGTGCCATCAGTGATCATAAGGAAGTCGGGACCCAGTACTTC
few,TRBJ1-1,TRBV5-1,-,CAGSLTDGNTEAFF,TGCGCCGGCAGCCTGACGGACGGGAACACTGAAGCTTTCTTT
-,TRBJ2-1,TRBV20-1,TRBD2,CSARPGGRVYNEQFF,TGCAGTGCTAGACCTGGCGGGAGGGTCTACAATGAGCAGTTCTTC